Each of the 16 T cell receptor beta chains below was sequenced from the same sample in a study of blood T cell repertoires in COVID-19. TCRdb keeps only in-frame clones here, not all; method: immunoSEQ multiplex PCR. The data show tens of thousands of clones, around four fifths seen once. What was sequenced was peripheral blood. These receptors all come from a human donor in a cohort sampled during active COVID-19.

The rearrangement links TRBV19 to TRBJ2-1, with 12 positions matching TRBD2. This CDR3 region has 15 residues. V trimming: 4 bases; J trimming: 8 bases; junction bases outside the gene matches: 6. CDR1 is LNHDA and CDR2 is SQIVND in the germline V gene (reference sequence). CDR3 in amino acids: CASSKTSGGLHEQFF. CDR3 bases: TGTGCCAGTAGTAAAACTAGCGGGGGGCTTCATGAGCAGTTCTTC. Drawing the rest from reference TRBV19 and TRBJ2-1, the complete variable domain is DGGITQSPKYLFRKEGQNVTLSCEQNLNHDAMYWYRQDPGQGLRLIYYSQIVNDFQKGDIAEGYSVSREKKESFPLTVTSAQKNPTAFYLCASSKTSGGLHEQFFGPGTRLTVL.

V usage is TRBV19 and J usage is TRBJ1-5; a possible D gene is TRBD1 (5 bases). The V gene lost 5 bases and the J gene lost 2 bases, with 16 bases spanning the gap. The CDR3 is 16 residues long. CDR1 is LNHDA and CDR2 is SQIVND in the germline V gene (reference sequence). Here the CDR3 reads CASSLGTGSGNQPQHF. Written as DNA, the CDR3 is TGTGCCAGTAGTCTAGGGACGGGGAGCGGCAATCAGCCCCAGCATTTT. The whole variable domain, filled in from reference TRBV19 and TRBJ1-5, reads DGGITQSPKYLFRKEGQNVTLSCEQNLNHDAMYWYRQDPGQGLRLIYYSQIVNDFQKGDIAEGYSVSREKKESFPLTVTSAQKNPTAFYLCASSLGTGSGNQPQHFGDGTRLSIL.

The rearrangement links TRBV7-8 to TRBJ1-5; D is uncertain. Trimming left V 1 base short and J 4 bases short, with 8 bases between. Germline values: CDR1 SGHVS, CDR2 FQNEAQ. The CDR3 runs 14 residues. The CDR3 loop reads CASSLVAGNQPQHF. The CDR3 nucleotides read TGTGCCAGCAGCTTAGTAGCCGGGAATCAGCCCCAGCATTTT.

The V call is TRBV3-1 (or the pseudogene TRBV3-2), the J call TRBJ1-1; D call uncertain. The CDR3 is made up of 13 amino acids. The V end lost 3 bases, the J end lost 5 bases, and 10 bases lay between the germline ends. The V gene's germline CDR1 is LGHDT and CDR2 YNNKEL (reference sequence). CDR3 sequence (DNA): TGTGCCAGCAGCCAGGCAAGGAGGACTGAAGCTTTCTTT. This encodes CASSQARRTEAFF.

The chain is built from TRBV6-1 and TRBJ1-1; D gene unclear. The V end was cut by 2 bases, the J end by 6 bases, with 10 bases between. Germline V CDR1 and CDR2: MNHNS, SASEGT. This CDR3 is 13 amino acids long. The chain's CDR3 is CASSEKLDSEAFF. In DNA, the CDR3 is TGTGCCAGCAGTGAAAAATTGGACTCTGAAGCTTTCTTT.

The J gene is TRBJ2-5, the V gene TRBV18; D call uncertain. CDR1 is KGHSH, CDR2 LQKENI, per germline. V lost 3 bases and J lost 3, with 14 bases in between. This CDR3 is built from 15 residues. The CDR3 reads CASSPLFLTEETQYF. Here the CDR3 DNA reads TGTGCCAGCTCACCTCTTTTTCTAACAGAAGAGACCCAGTACTTC.

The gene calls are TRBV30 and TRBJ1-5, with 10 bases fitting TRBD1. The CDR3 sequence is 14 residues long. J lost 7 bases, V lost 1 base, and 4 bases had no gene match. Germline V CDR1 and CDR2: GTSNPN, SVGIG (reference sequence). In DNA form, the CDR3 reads TGTGCCTGGAGTGCAGACAGGGGGCACCAGCCCCAGCATTTT. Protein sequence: CAWSADRGHQPQHF.

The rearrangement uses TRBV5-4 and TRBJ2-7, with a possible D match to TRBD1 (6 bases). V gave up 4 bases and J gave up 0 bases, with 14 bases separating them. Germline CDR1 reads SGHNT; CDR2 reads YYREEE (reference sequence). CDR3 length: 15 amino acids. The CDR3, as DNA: TGTGCCAGCAGCCCTTCGTGGGACACCTCCTACGAGCAGTACTTC. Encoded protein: CASSPSWDTSYEQYF. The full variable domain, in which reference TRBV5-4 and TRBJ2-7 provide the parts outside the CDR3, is ETGVTQSPTHLIKTRGQQVTLRCSSQSGHNTVSWYQQALGQGPQFIFQYYREEENGRGNFPPRFSGLQFPNYSSELNVNALELDDSALYLCASSPSWDTSYEQYFGPGTRLTVT.

Here the CDR3 DNA reads TGTGCCAGCAGCGTGACAGGGGCGGCCAAGATTCAAGAGACCCAGTACTTC. This encodes CASSVTGAAKIQETQYF. This sequence joins TRBV7-9 and TRBJ2-5, with TRBD1 matching over 8 bases. The germline V gene has CDR1 SEHNR and CDR2 FQNEAQ (reference sequence). The CDR3 sequence is 17 residues long. Trimming cost V 5 bases and J 2 bases; bases outside gene matches: 13.

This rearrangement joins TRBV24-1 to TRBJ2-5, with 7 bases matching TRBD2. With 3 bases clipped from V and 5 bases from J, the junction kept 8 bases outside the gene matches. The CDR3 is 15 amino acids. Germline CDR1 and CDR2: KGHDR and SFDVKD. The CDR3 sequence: CATSDPQGGTETQYF. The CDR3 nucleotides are TGTGCCACCAGTGATCCTCAGGGAGGGACGGAGACCCAGTACTTC.

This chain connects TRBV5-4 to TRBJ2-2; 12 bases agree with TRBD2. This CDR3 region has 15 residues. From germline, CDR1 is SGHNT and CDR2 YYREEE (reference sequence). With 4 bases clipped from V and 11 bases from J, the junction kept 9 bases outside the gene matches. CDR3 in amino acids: CASSRRLAGDYELFF. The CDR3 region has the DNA TGTGCCAGCAGCCGCAGACTAGCGGGGGACTATGAGCTGTTTTTT.

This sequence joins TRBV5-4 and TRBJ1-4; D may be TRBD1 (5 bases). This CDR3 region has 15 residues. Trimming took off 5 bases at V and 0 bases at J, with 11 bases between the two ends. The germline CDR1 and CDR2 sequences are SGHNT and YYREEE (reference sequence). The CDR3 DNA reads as TGTGCCAGCAGGCGGGACGTCGCAACTAATGAAAAACTGTTTTTT. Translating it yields CASRRDVATNEKLFF.

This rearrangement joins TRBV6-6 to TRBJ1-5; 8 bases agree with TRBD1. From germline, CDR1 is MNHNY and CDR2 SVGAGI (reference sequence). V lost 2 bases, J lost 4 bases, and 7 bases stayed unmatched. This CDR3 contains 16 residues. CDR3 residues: CASSYPTGGGNQPQHF. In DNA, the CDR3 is TGTGCCAGCAGTTACCCAACAGGGGGGGGAAATCAGCCCCAGCATTTT.

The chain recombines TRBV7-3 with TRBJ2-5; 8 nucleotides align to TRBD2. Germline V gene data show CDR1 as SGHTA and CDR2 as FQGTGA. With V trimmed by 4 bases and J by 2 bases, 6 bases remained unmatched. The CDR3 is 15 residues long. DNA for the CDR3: TGTGCCAGCAGCTGGACTAGCAGCACACAAGAGACCCAGTACTTC. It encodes CASSWTSSTQETQYF.

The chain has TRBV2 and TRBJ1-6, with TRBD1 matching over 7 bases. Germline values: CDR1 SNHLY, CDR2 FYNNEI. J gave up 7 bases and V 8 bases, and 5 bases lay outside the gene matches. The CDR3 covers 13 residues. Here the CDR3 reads CASFRDSNSPLHF. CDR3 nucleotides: TGTGCCAGCTTCCGGGACAGCAATTCACCCCTCCACTTT.

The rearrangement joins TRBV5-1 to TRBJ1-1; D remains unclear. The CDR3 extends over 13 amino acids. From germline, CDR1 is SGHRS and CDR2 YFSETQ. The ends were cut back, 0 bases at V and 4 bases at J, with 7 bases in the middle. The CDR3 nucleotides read TGCGCCAGCAGCTTGGGAGGGTTCACTGAAGCTTTCTTT. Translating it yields CASSLGGFTEAFF.